These 22 T cell receptor beta chains came from one sample sequenced in a study of blood T cells in healthy people across ages. A second about 6 to 12 cycle PCR used barcoded and J-beta primers. TCRdb re-called the 5' RACE reads through MiXCR, storing one row per CDR3 protein. The sample records 1.8 million or so distinct CDR3 sequences, roughly two fifths being singletons. Source material: blood. The receptor set was obtained from a human donor in good health.

This clonotype came up many times. The chain joins TRBV4-3 to TRBJ2-3; D could derive from TRBD1 or TRBD2 (5 bases each). Deletions cut 0 bases from V and 5 bases from J, with 12 bases between. CDR1 LGHNA and CDR2 YSLEER come from the germline V gene. The CDR3 has 15 residues. The CDR3 nucleotides read TGCGCCAGCAGCCAAGATCGTGGGGGTGGAGATACGCAGTATTTT. Its translation: CASSQDRGGGDTQYF.

This clonotype occurred a few times. The rearrangement joins TRBV19 to TRBJ1-1; 11 positions agree with TRBD1. Germline-derived CDR1 and CDR2 are LNHDA and SQIVND (reference sequence). This CDR3 comprises 14 residues. V was pared by 7 bases and J by 5 bases, with 6 bases of the junction left unmatched. CDR3 region: CASTRDRGRTEAFF. DNA for the CDR3: TGTGCCAGTACGAGGGACAGGGGGAGAACTGAAGCTTTCTTT.

V is TRBV29-1 and J is TRBJ1-1, with 7 bases aligning to TRBD1. There are 14 residues in the CDR3. Germline values: CDR1 SQVTM, CDR2 ANQGSEA. V shed 2 bases and J 5 bases; nucleotides not matched to a gene: 8. CDR3 region: CSVEQGVERTEAFF. DNA for the CDR3: TGCAGCGTTGAACAGGGGGTAGAGAGGACTGAAGCTTTCTTT.

Turning to this clonotype: Germline is not matched at one junction end, which may reflect a read error. The chain uses TRBV5-1 and TRBJ1-1; possible D gene TRBD1, 5 bases. The germline gives CDR1 SGHRS, CDR2 YFSETQ. The CDR3 loop spans 15 amino acids. The CDR3 bases are TGTGCCAGCAGCTTTGGGCCGGGGGAATGGACTGAAGCTTTCTTT. This encodes CASSFGPGEWTEAFF.

This clonotype has only a few counts. This sequence joins TRBV9 and TRBJ2-1; a possible D gene is TRBD1 (6 bases). The CDR3 totals 15 residues. V was clipped by 2 bases and J by 8 bases, with 17 bases between them. In germline, CDR1 is SGDLS, CDR2 YYNGEE. The CDR3 DNA sequence: TGTGCCAGCAGCGTGGGGGCCCTAGTTGTTGATGAGCAGTTCTTC. As protein: CASSVGALVVDEQFF.

This chain uses TRBV15 with TRBJ2-1; D gene unclear. The germline gives CDR1 LNHNV, CDR2 YYDKDF (reference sequence). This CDR3 spans 15 amino acids. V dropped 8 bases and J dropped 4 bases, with 18 bases sitting between them. The CDR3 spells CATLEPESPYNEQFF. The CDR3 nucleotides are TGTGCCACCTTAGAGCCCGAAAGCCCGTACAATGAGCAGTTCTTC.

The chain joins TRBV29-1 to TRBJ1-1; TRBD1 might be the D (5 bases). The germline V and J ends were trimmed by 5 bases and 0 bases, with 10 bases remaining between them. Germline V CDR1 and CDR2: SQVTM, ANQGSEA. The CDR3 is 13 amino acids. The CDR3 loop is CSVRQTMNTEAFF. As DNA, the CDR3 is TGCAGCGTTAGACAGACCATGAACACTGAAGCTTTCTTT.

The chain employs TRBV6-5 and TRBJ2-5, with 8 bases identical to TRBD1. The DNA end lines up better with TRBJ2-7; the J call may be wrong. CDR3 length equals 21 residues. Germline loops: CDR1 MNHEY, CDR2 SVGAGI. The CDR3 loop reads CASSYSMVNPRGQEGAYEQYF. The CDR3 DNA reads as TGTGCCAGCAGTTACTCGATGGTAAACCCCCGGGGACAGGAAGGGGCGTACGAGCAGTACTTC.

This clonotype was counted a few times. The V call is TRBV5-1, the J call TRBJ1-1; no clear D. Trimming cost V 5 bases and J 3 bases, with 11 bases left between them. Per the germline V gene, CDR1 is SGHRS and CDR2 is YFSETQ. CDR3 length: 13 amino acids. CDR3 in amino acids: CASRRRRDTEAFF. For the CDR3, the DNA is TGCGCCAGCAGGAGGAGGAGGGACACTGAAGCTTTCTTT.

The rearrangement links TRBV6-2 or TRBV6-3 to TRBJ1-2, with a possible D match to TRBD1 (6 bases). This CDR3 comprises 12 residues. Trimming removed 7 bases at V and 3 bases at J, with 9 bases between. The germline CDR1 and CDR2 sequences are MNHEY and SVGEGT. CDR3 sequence (DNA): TGTGCCAGCAAGCAGGGGTACTATGGCTACACCTTC. Its protein product is CASKQGYYGYTF.

The chain has TRBV29-1 and TRBJ1-1; TRBD1 aligns across 11 bases. V dropped 4 bases and J dropped 5; count of bases not matched to a gene: 3. Germline V gene data show CDR1 as SQVTM and CDR2 as ANQGSEA. This CDR3 has 13 amino acids. CDR3 coding DNA: TGCAGCGTTGGGACAGGGGGCTCGACTGAAGCTTTCTTT. It specifies CSVGTGGSTEAFF. The full variable domain, with the rest looked up from reference TRBV29-1 and TRBJ1-1, is SAVISQKPSRDICQRGTSLTIQCQVDSQVTMMFWYRQQPGQSLTLIATANQGSEATYESGFVIDKFPISRPNLTFSTLTVSNMSPEDSSIYLCSVGTGGSTEAFFGQGTRLTVV.

This clonotype was seen only a few times. The chain joins TRBV29-1 to TRBJ1-2, with 7 bases fitting TRBD1. J gave up 4 bases and V 4 bases, and 12 bases lay outside the gene matches. Germline CDR1 is SQVTM and CDR2 is ANQGSEA. The CDR3 is 15 amino acids. The CDR3 protein is CSVAGKLDRVYGYTF. CDR3 nucleotides: TGCAGCGTTGCGGGGAAGTTAGACAGGGTCTATGGCTACACCTTC.

This clonotype was detected a few times. The chain employs TRBV29-1 and TRBJ2-3; possibly TRBD2 for D (5 bases). Trimming cost V 7 bases and J 1 base, with 15 bases left between them. There are 14 residues in the CDR3. From germline, CDR1 is SQVTM and CDR2 ANQGSEA. CDR3 region: CSGRAGVGTDTQYF. DNA of the CDR3: TGCAGCGGCCGCGCGGGCGTCGGCACAGATACGCAGTATTTT.

This chain joins TRBV11-2 and TRBJ2-3; 10 bases match TRBD1. J was trimmed by 7 bases and V by 0 bases; bases with no gene match: 4. Germline lookup yields CDR1 SGHAT and CDR2 FQNNGV. The CDR3 extends over 15 amino acids. The CDR3 reads CASSLDRTGGNTQYF. CDR3 DNA sequence: TGTGCCAGCAGCTTAGATCGGACAGGGGGGAATACGCAGTATTTT.

CDR3 residues: CASSFRFGGQGVYEQYF. The DNA for the CDR3 is TGTGCCAGCAGTTTCCGCTTCGGGGGACAGGGCGTATACGAGCAGTACTTC. The gene calls are TRBV27 and TRBJ2-7, with 9 bases aligning to TRBD1. This CDR3 comprises 17 residues. CDR1 and CDR2 (germline): MNHEY, SMNVEV (reference sequence). Trimming cost V 3 bases and J 4 bases; bases outside gene matches: 13.

This sequence joins TRBV27 and TRBJ2-5; the D gene is possibly TRBD2 (6 bases). Deletions cut 8 bases from V and 0 bases from J, with 16 bases between. The V gene's germline CDR1 is MNHEY and CDR2 SMNVEV (reference sequence). This CDR3 contains 15 residues. The CDR3 DNA reads TGTGCCAGCGGGGGGACCTCCTTTTACCAAGAGACCCAGTACTTC. Its protein product is CASGGTSFYQETQYF.

This sequence joins TRBV7-7 and TRBJ2-7, with TRBD2 as a possible D gene (7 bases). The V and J ends lost 0 bases and 4 bases respectively, with 13 bases between them. Germline CDR1 and CDR2: SSHAT and FNYEAQ (reference sequence). This CDR3 is built from 15 residues. CDR3 coding DNA: TGTGCCAGCAGCTTAGCCGCGGGGGCGGGATACGAGCAGTACTTC. Translated, it gives CASSLAAGAGYEQYF.

Comment on this clonotype: A much bigger clone sits one base away, suggesting this may be a read error. This sequence joins TRBV29-1 and TRBJ2-7; D remains unclear. The ends were cut back, 7 bases at V and 2 bases at J, with 12 bases in the middle. The CDR3 is made up of 12 amino acids. Germline V gene data show CDR1 as SQVTM and CDR2 as ANQGSEA. This CDR3 is CSGLVSTYEQYF. As DNA, the CDR3 is TGCAGCGGCCTAGTCAGTACCTACGAGCAGTACTTC.

The chain employs TRBV29-1 and TRBJ2-1; D uncertain. V lost 4 bases and J lost 8, with 12 bases in between. This CDR3 region has 12 residues. Per the germline V gene, CDR1 is SQVTM and CDR2 is ANQGSEA. CDR3 in DNA: TGCAGCGTTGCCGGAGAGATTTATGAGCAGTTCTTC. Translation gives CSVAGEIYEQFF.

The J gene is TRBJ2-7, the V gene TRBV7-2, with 7 bases fitting TRBD1. The V gene end was trimmed by 6 bases and the J gene end by 5 bases; junction bases not matched to a gene: 13. CDR3 length: 15 amino acids. The germline V gene encodes CDR1 SGHTA and CDR2 FQGNSA. The CDR3 protein is CASSRPGTVKDEQYF. Here the CDR3 DNA reads TGTGCCAGCAGTCGTCCCGGGACAGTTAAGGACGAGCAGTACTTC.

V usage is TRBV9 and J usage is TRBJ2-4; the match to TRBD2 covers 13 bases. The germline gives CDR1 SGDLS, CDR2 YYNGEE. Trimming removed 2 bases from V and 13 bases from J; junction bases left unmatched: 12. The CDR3 sequence is 16 residues long. CDR3 nucleotides: TGTGCCAGCAGCGTCACTAGCGGGGGGGTAGGAAATGAGCAGTACTTC. It translates to CASSVTSGGVGNEQYF.

V usage is TRBV5-5 and J usage is TRBJ2-5, with D perhaps matching TRBD2 (5 bases). Trimming cost V 4 bases and J 11 bases, with 15 bases left between them. The CDR3 length is 12 residues. Looked up from germline, CDR1 is SGHKS and CDR2 is YYEKEE (reference sequence). The CDR3: CASSTGLQEQYF. CDR3 DNA sequence: TGTGCCAGCAGCACGGGGTTGCAAGAGCAGTACTTC.